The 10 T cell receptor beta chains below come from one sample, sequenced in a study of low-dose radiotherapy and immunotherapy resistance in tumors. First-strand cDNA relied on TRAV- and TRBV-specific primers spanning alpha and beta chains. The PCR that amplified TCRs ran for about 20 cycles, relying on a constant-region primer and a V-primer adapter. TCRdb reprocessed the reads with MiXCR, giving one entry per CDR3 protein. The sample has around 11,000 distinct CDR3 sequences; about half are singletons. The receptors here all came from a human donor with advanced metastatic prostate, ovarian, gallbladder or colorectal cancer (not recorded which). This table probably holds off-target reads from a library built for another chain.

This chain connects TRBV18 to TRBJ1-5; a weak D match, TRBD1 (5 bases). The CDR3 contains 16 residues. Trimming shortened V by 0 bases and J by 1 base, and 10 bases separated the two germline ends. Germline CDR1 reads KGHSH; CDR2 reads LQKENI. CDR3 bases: TGTGCCAGCTCACCACCCGGGGGGGGAAGCAATCAGCCCCAGCATTTT. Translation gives CASSPPGGGSNQPQHF. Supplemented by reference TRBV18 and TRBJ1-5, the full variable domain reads NAGVMQNPRHLVRRRGQEARLRCSPMKGHSHVYWYRQLPEEGLKFMVYLQKENIIDESGMPKERFSAEFPKEGPSILRIQQVVRGDSAAYFCASSPPGGGSNQPQHFGDGTRLSIL.

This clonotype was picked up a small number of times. The CDR3 loop reads CSVRQGVYGYTF. The CDR3 DNA reads as TGCAGCGTCCGACAGGGTGTGTATGGCTACACCTTC. V usage is TRBV29-1 and J usage is TRBJ1-2; 7 nucleotides agree with TRBD1. Germline V gene data show CDR1 as SQVTM and CDR2 as ANQGSEA. This CDR3 region has 12 residues. After removal of 6 bases from V and 5 bases from J, the junction contained 6 bases not matched to a gene.

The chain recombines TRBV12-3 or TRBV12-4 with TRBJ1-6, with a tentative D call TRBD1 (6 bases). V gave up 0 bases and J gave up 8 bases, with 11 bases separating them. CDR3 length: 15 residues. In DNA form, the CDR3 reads TGTGCCAGCAGTTTAGCGCGGACAGCGTATTCACCCCTCCACTTT. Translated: CASSLARTAYSPLHF.

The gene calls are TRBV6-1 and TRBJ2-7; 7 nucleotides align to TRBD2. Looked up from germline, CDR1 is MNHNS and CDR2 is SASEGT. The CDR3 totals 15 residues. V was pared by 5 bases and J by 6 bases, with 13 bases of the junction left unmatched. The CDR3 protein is CASSSVARETGEQYF. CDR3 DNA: TGTGCCAGCAGTTCCGTGGCGCGGGAGACGGGCGAGCAGTACTTC.

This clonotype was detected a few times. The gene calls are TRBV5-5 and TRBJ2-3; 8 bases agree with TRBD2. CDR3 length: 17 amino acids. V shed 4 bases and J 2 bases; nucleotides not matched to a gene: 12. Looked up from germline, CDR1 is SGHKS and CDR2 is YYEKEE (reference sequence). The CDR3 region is CASSVVGSGRSTDTQYF. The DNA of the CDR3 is TGTGCCAGCAGCGTGGTGGGGAGCGGGAGATCCACAGATACGCAGTATTTT.

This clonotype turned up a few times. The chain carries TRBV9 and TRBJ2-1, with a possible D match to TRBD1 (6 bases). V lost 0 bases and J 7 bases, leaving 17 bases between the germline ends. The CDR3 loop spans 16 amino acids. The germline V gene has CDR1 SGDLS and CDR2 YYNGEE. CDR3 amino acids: CASSVAAGVAGNEQFF. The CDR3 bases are TGTGCCAGCAGCGTAGCCGCAGGGGTCGCCGGAAATGAGCAGTTCTTC. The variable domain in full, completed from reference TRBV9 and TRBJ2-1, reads DSGVTQTPKHLITATGQRVTLRCSPRSGDLSVYWYQQSLDQGLQFLIQYYNGEERAKGNILERFSAQQFPDLHSELNLSSLELGDSALYFCASSVAAGVAGNEQFFGPGTRLTVL.

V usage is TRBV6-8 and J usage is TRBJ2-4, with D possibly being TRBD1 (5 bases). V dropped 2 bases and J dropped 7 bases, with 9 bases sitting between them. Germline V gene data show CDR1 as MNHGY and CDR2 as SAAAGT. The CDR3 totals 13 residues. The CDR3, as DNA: TGTGCCAGCAGTTACGCAGCAGGGAACATTCAGTACTTC. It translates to CASSYAAGNIQYF.

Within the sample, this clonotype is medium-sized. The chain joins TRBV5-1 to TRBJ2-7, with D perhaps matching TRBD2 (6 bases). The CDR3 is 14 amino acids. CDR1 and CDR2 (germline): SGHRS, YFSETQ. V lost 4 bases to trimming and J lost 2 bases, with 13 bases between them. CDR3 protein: CASSPEGGPYEQYF. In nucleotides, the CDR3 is TGCGCCAGCAGCCCGGAGGGCGGGCCCTACGAGCAGTACTTC.

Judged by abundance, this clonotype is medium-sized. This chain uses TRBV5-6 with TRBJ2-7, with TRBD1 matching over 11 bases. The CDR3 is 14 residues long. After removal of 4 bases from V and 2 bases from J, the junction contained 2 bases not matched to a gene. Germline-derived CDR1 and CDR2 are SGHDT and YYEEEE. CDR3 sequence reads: CASSLGQGAYEQYF. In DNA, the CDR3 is TGTGCCAGCAGCCTGGGACAGGGGGCCTACGAGCAGTACTTC.

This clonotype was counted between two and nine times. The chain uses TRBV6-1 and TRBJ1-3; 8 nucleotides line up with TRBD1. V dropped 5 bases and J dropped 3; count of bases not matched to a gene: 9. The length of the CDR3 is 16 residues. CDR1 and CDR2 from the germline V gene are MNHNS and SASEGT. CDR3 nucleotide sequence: TGTGCCAGCAGTTACTCTCCAGGGGGCCTTGGAAACACCATATATTTT. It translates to CASSYSPGGLGNTIYF.